The rows below give T cell receptor beta chains drawn from one sample of a study of T cell repertoires in cytomegalovirus infection. In TCRdb, the reads were re-called with MiXCR into one record per CDR3 protein. The sample includes around 740,000 distinct CDR3 sequences, approximately 40% of them seen just once. Sequenced material: PBMCs. The source is a human donor in good health (CMV status not recorded). Some clones in this sample may be carry-over from other donors' samples. Both conserved end residues are part of each CDR3. A D gene is named only where the DNA matches it firmly. Some rows have no size entry. The others give once, few or many, or a class for an expanded clone.

size	J	V	D	CDR3	DNA
-	TRBJ2-2	TRBV6-5	TRBD1	CASGRDRENTGELFF	TGTGCCAGCGGACGGGACAGAGAAAACACCGGGGAGCTGTTTTTT
once	TRBJ2-1	TRBV7-2	-	CASSLEVVLSNEQFF	TGTGCCAGCAGCTTAGAGGTGGTTTTGAGCAATGAGCAGTTCTTC
few	TRBJ2-1	TRBV11-2	TRBD1	CASSLDAGQGYNEQFF	TGTGCCAGCAGCTTAGATGCGGGACAGGGGTACAATGAGCAGTTCTTC
-	TRBJ2-5	TRBV28	TRBD1	CASKSPGGGETQYF	TGTGCCAGCAAATCCCCAGGGGGCGGAGAGACCCAGTACTTC
-	TRBJ2-7	TRBV7-9	-	CASSWAANSYEQYF	TGTGCCAGCAGCTGGGCGGCGAACTCCTACGAGCAGTACTTC
few	TRBJ2-3	TRBV4-2	TRBD1	CASSQIQGGTQYF	TGTGCCAGCAGCCAGATACAGGGGGGTACGCAGTATTTT
few	TRBJ2-7	TRBV12-3/TRBV12-4	TRBD1	CASSLYGTGWSYEQYF	TGTGCCAGCAGTTTATACGGGACAGGGTGGTCCTACGAGCAGTACTTC
-	TRBJ2-1	TRBV24-1	TRBD2	CATSDLPSGRDNEQFF	TGTGCCACCAGTGATTTGCCAAGCGGGAGGGACAATGAGCAGTTCTTC
-	TRBJ1-1	TRBV28	-	CASSFTGDGPNTEAFF	TGTGCCAGCAGTTTCACCGGGGACGGCCCGAACACTGAAGCTTTCTTT
-	TRBJ2-3	TRBV7-9	-	CASSPNPPQLDTQYF	TGTGCCAGCAGCCCAAATCCACCTCAATTAGATACGCAGTATTTT
few	TRBJ1-2	TRBV19	-	CASSFGEGSYTF	TGTGCCAGTAGTTTCGGGGAAGGGAGCTACACCTTC
few	TRBJ1-5	TRBV28	-	CASSFNGPGRPQHF	TGTGCCAGCAGTTTTAACGGACCGGGCAGGCCCCAGCATTTT
few	TRBJ2-3	TRBV20-1	TRBD2	CSASLGLGTDTQYF	TGCAGTGCTAGTCTGGGACTAGGGACAGATACGCAGTATTTT
few	TRBJ2-4	TRBV20-1	-	CSARVGQLAPKNIQYF	TGCAGTGCTAGAGTGGGCCAGCTAGCGCCCAAAAACATTCAGTACTTC
few	TRBJ2-1	TRBV12-3/TRBV12-4	TRBD2	CASSPEGRANEQFF	TGTGCCAGCAGCCCCGAGGGGAGGGCAAATGAGCAGTTCTTC
few	TRBJ1-2	TRBV19	-	CASSISARRTDLRGYTF	TGTGCCAGTAGTATATCTGCGAGGCGGACGGACCTCCGTGGCTACACCTTC
-	TRBJ1-2	TRBV6-5	-	CASSETREGYTF	TGTGCCAGCAGTGAGACGAGGGAAGGCTACACCTTC
-	TRBJ1-5	TRBV7-2	TRBD1	CASSLDRDSPQHF	TGTGCCAGCAGCTTGGACAGGGACTCGCCCCAGCATTTT
many	TRBJ2-3	TRBV12-3/TRBV12-4	TRBD1	CASSLFWDSSTDTQYF	TGTGCCAGCAGTTTGTTCTGGGACAGCTCCACAGATACGCAGTATTTT
-	TRBJ1-3	TRBV7-2	TRBD1	CASSGPGQRNTIYF	TGTGCCAGCAGCGGACCGGGACAGAGAAACACCATATATTTT
-	TRBJ2-5	TRBV15	TRBD2	CATSTRGAGASRETQYF	TGTGCCACCAGCACCCGGGGAGCGGGGGCCTCAAGGGAGACCCAGTACTTC
few	TRBJ2-2	TRBV2	-	CASTGEGGELFF	TGTGCCAGCACGGGGGAAGGCGGGGAGCTGTTTTTT
-	TRBJ2-2	TRBV4-2	TRBD2	CASSQEGLATGELFF	TGTGCCAGCAGCCAAGAGGGACTAGCGACCGGGGAGCTGTTTTTT
few	TRBJ2-5	TRBV28	-	CASTGQGGGETQYF	TGTGCCAGCACAGGACAGGGCGGGGGAGAGACCCAGTACTTC
-	TRBJ2-1	TRBV28	-	CASRPGSGNEQFF	TGTGCCAGCAGGCCAGGGAGCGGCAATGAGCAGTTCTTC
many	TRBJ2-2	TRBV7-2	TRBD2	CASTPGGAGGELFF	TGTGCCAGCACTCCCGGGGGGGCGGGCGGGGAGCTGTTTTTT
-	TRBJ2-7	TRBV11-1	TRBD1	CASGGDRTYEQYF	TGTGCCAGCGGCGGGGACAGGACCTACGAGCAGTACTTC
-	TRBJ1-2	TRBV2	-	CASTGGYGYTF	TGTGCCAGCACCGGAGGCTATGGCTACACCTTC
few	TRBJ1-6	TRBV12-3/TRBV12-4	-	CASSQGHSSPLHF	TGTGCCAGCAGTCAGGGACATTCGTCACCCCTCCACTTT
-	TRBJ2-3	TRBV6-4	-	CASSPSVFDTQYF	TGTGCCAGCAGTCCTAGCGTATTCGATACGCAGTATTTT
few	TRBJ1-2	TRBV28	TRBD1	CASSSGQGARGYTF	TGTGCCAGCAGTTCGGGACAGGGGGCGCGAGGCTACACCTTC
once	TRBJ2-1	TRBV19	TRBD2	CASSTLLAGGANEQFF	TGTGCCAGTAGTACCCTACTAGCGGGAGGAGCCAATGAGCAGTTCTTC
few	TRBJ2-3	TRBV7-2	-	CASSRITTNTDTQYF	TGTGCCAGCAGTCGCATTACCACAAACACAGATACGCAGTATTTT
-	TRBJ2-4	TRBV19	TRBD2	CASSITSGSDIQYF	TGTGCCAGTAGTATAACTAGCGGGAGCGATATTCAGTACTTC
many	TRBJ1-1	TRBV7-8	-	CASSLTAGNSLSEAFF	TGTGCCAGCAGCTTGACGGCAGGGAATAGTCTATCTGAAGCTTTCTTT
-	TRBJ2-7	TRBV7-9	TRBD2	CASSRALAGDRTEQYF	TGTGCCAGCAGCCGCGCACTAGCGGGAGATCGGACCGAGCAGTACTTC
-	TRBJ1-6	TRBV12-3/TRBV12-4	-	CASKVSLGGNSPLHF	TGTGCCAGCAAGGTTTCCCTCGGTGGAAATTCACCCCTCCACTTT
-	TRBJ1-2	TRBV27	-	CASSSQTPAVGYTF	TGTGCCAGCAGTTCACAAACCCCGGCTGTAGGCTACACCTTC
-	TRBJ2-5	TRBV7-4	TRBD2	CASSPILAVQETQYF	TGTGCCAGCAGCCCGATTCTAGCGGTCCAAGAGACCCAGTACTTC
many	TRBJ1-2	TRBV7-6	TRBD1	CASSLAEGADYGYTF	TGTGCCAGCAGCTTAGCGGAGGGGGCTGACTATGGCTACACCTTC
few	TRBJ2-1	TRBV6-5	TRBD2	CASSYLVAGGYNEQFF	TGTGCCAGCAGTTACTTGGTAGCGGGAGGGTACAATGAGCAGTTCTTC